This TCR beta chain was captured by sequencing in a study of PD-1 blockade in classical Hodgkin lymphoma. Study background: Treatment was intravenous nivolumab, 3 mg/kg every 2 weeks, until progression. Broader study findings: In newly diagnosed patients, baseline TCR diversity was reportedly below that of healthy donors. The baseline diversity of complete responders showed similarity to that of newly diagnosed patients. The authors excluded patients who started nivolumab under 1 year after ASCT.

Generated by immunoSEQ multiplex PCR, the TCRdb table keeps only in-frame clones and is missing some. This sample has 10,000 or so clones; around four fifths occur once, and the top ten carry 3.3%. Time point denoted: cycle 4 day 1 (C4D1), after less than 7 weeks of nivolumab. Brentuximab vedotin exposure varied, and every patient relapsed after autologous stem cell transplantation. With magnetic negative selection, CD4+ T cells were purified from PBMCs that had been thawed. A remark on this clone: Its target is not known.

CDR3 length: 15 amino acids. This specimen consisted of CD4+ T cells from blood, obtained before the fourth cycle of nivolumab. This receptor was taken from a human donor with classical Hodgkin lymphoma. This sequence joins TRBV21-1 and TRBJ2-3. TRBV21-1 is flagged as a pseudogene. The CDR3 DNA reads as TGTGCCAGCAGCATACCGGGACCTGACACAGATACGCAGTATTTT. Translation: CASSIPGPDTDTQYF.